Listed here is a single T cell receptor beta chain. This sample was included in a study of blood T cell repertoires in COVID-19. Background on the study: Acute and convalescent COVID-19 specimens originated in the United States, Italy and Spain. PBMCs, B-cell-depleted T cells, or T cells provided the cDNA or gDNA that made up the material.

CDR3 size: 15 residues. Germline V gene sequence: CDR1 SGHTA, CDR2 FQGNSA. With V trimmed by 3 bases and J by 2 bases, 3 bases remained unmatched. In the authors' workflow: Cell counts per sample came from amplifying reference gene primers. The method was immunoSEQ multiplex PCR; TCRdb's version includes in-frame clones alone and lacks a portion of them. D and trimming come from the DNA, and the V and J calls and clone size come from that table. This table holds about 130,000 clones, 79% found once. Sequenced material: peripheral blood. This TCR was recovered from a man aged 35 to 55 with active or convalescent COVID-19. This rearrangement joins TRBV7-2 to TRBJ1-5, with 8 bases matching TRBD1. The CDR3 region has the DNA TGTGCCAGCAGCTTCGAGACAGGGGGCAATCAGCCCCAGCATTTT. Translated, it gives CASSFETGGNQPQHF.